The TCR beta chain under discussion was sequenced for a study of cytomegalovirus exposure and HLA in healthy donors. This CDR3 is built from 15 residues. Per the germline V gene, CDR1 is MNHNY and CDR2 is SVGAGI (reference sequence). Trimming stripped 1 base from V and 2 bases from J, with 11 bases between. PCR amplification relied on 60 Vbeta primers (plus 13 Jbeta primers). Produced via immunoSEQ multiplex PCR; TCRdb's table is partial and in-frame only. The sample holds about 120,000 clones, 75% seen once. The study, taken as a whole, reports: Several of the most significant clusters appeared linked to common viral pathogens, based on a later analysis. Altogether, 160 or so TCR beta chains were recorded as cytomegalovirus-associated.

Worth noting for this clone: The antigen is unknown.

Sequences were obtained from PBMCs. This chain joins TRBV6-6 and TRBJ1-2, with D perhaps TRBD1 (5 bases). The sequence came from a woman in her thirties or forties in good health and CMV-seropositive. CDR3 in DNA: TGTGCCAGCAGTTACTGGGGGGATTTGAACTATGGCTACACCTTC. Translated, it gives CASSYWGDLNYGYTF.